The 5 T cell receptor beta chains listed next were all sequenced from one sample in a study of T and B cells in COVID-19 patients. From blood, roughly 250-500 ng of genomic DNA served as TRB template. BIOMED2 TRB-A/B primer pools were used in multiplex TRB PCR. TCRdb re-derived calls from the multiplex PCR reads in MiXCR, one entry per CDR3 protein. The sample lists 20,000 to 30,000 distinct CDR3 sequences; 30% to 35% were seen once. The sequencing sample was made of blood. The receptors shown here come from a human donor who had recovered from COVID-19.

V usage is TRBV6-5 and J usage is TRBJ1-3; TRBD1 matches 8 bases. Germline CDR1 MNHEY, CDR2 SVGAGI. After removal of 5 bases from V and 0 bases from J, the junction contained 9 bases not matched to a gene. CDR3 length equals 17 residues. As DNA, the CDR3 is TGTGCCAGCAGTAGAGACCAACAGGGGGACTCTGGAAACACCATATATTTT. Encoded protein: CASSRDQQGDSGNTIYF.

V gene TRBV7-2 combines with J gene TRBJ1-1, with a tentative D call TRBD1 (5 bases). Looked up from germline, CDR1 is SGHTA and CDR2 is FQGNSA. Trimming stripped 1 base from V and 3 bases from J, with 12 bases between. The CDR3 is 15 residues long. The CDR3 protein is CASSLDEVGDTEAFF. CDR3 in DNA: TGTGCCAGCAGCTTAGACGAGGTAGGGGACACTGAAGCTTTCTTT.

In DNA form, the CDR3 reads TGCAGTGCTAGCCTCTCGCAGATAGGGCAGTATTTT. Its translation: CSASLSQIGQYF. The chain has TRBV20-1 and TRBJ2-3, with D hard to call. The V gene lost 3 bases and the J gene lost 11 bases, with 15 bases spanning the gap. There are 12 residues in the CDR3. Germline CDR1 reads DFQATT; CDR2 reads SNEGSKA (reference sequence).

The CDR3 DNA is TGCGCCAGCAGCTTGGGAGAGGGGGCTTTCTACACCTTC. Translation gives CASSLGEGAFYTF. This chain uses TRBV5-1 with TRBJ1-2, with 7 bases lining up with TRBD1. V lost 0 bases to trimming and J lost 10 bases; unmatched junction nucleotides: 6. The CDR3 spans 13 residues. From germline, CDR1 is SGHRS and CDR2 YFSETQ.

This clonotype was recorded a few times. The rearrangement joins TRBV6-5 to TRBJ1-3, with 8 bases identical to TRBD1. The ends lost 6 bases at V and 4 bases at J; junction bases unmatched: 8. The CDR3 is made up of 15 amino acids. Germline lookup yields CDR1 MNHEY and CDR2 SVGAGI. Here the CDR3 DNA reads TGTGCCAGCAGGAATCAGGGGGCGGGGGGAAACACCATATATTTT. This translates into CASRNQGAGGNTIYF.